Below are 6 T cell receptor beta chains sequenced from a single sample in a study of T cell repertoires in cytomegalovirus infection. MiXCR, applied by TCRdb to the reads, yields one record per CDR3 protein. The table records hundreds of thousands of distinct CDR3 sequences, around 30% of them present only once. These TCRs are of unknown antigen specificity. Source: cultured CD8+ T cells from PBMCs, taken from culture after CMV antigen stimulation. The receptors derive from a human donor in good health (CMV status not recorded). Some clones in this sample may be carry-over from other donors' samples.

This clonotype was detected only a few times. The chain carries TRBV4-1 and TRBJ1-2; D is unresolved. Germline-derived CDR1 and CDR2 are MGHRA and YSYEKL. Trimming took off 4 bases at V and 6 bases at J, with 15 bases between the two ends. The CDR3 covers 14 residues. CDR3 amino acids: CASSPRAHLDGYTF. The CDR3, as DNA: TGCGCCAGCAGCCCGCGGGCCCACCTAGATGGCTACACCTTC.

This clonotype occurred a few times. The chain uses TRBV10-3 and TRBJ2-7; TRBD1 aligns across 9 bases. The junction had 5 bases not matched to a gene; V was cut back by 3 bases and J by 2 bases. The CDR3 is made up of 15 amino acids. Per germline, CDR1 ENHRY and CDR2 SYGVKD. The CDR3 bases are TGTGCCATCAGTGACGCGGACAGGGGTACCTACGAGCAGTACGTC. Translation gives CAISDADRGTYEQYV.

This clonotype appeared many times. The genes are TRBV7-2 and TRBJ2-5; the match to TRBD1 covers 12 bases. This CDR3 comprises 15 residues. The germline V gene encodes CDR1 SGHTA and CDR2 FQGNSA. The trim removed 2 bases at V and 5 bases at J, leaving 3 bases unmatched. CDR3 in amino acids: CASSLTGTGGETQYF. CDR3 nucleotide sequence: TGTGCCAGCAGCTTAACAGGGACAGGGGGCGAGACCCAGTACTTC.

The genes are TRBV27 and TRBJ2-1; no clear D gene. The germline CDR1 and CDR2 sequences are MNHEY and SMNVEV (reference sequence). This CDR3 comprises 13 residues. Trimming shortened V by 2 bases and J by 6 bases, and 8 bases separated the two germline ends. The DNA of the CDR3 is TGTGCCAGCAGTTTACCCCTCACCAATGAGCAGTTCTTC. Its translation is CASSLPLTNEQFF.

The chain links TRBV19 to TRBJ2-1, with 11 bases matching TRBD2. The CDR3 covers 17 residues. Trimming cost V 0 bases and J 2 bases; bases outside gene matches: 3. Germline V lookup: CDR1 LNHDA, CDR2 SQIVND (reference sequence). CDR3 residues: CASSIDLSGGAYNEQFF. CDR3 nucleotides: TGTGCCAGTAGTATAGATCTTAGCGGGGGGGCCTACAATGAGCAGTTCTTC.

The chain combines TRBV3-1 with TRBJ1-2; D is uncertain. V was trimmed by 5 bases and J by 1 base, leaving 14 bases between them. Germline CDR1 LGHDT, CDR2 YNNKEL (reference sequence). The CDR3 sequence is 15 residues long. In DNA, the CDR3 is TGTGCCAGCAGCTCATGGGCGGAAGTTAACTATGGCTACACCTTC. Translated, it gives CASSSWAEVNYGYTF.